The sequence of this TCR beta chain was determined in a study of blood T cell repertoires in COVID-19. Study-wide background: Some COVID-19 samples were acute and others convalescent; all came from the United States, Italy and Spain. Sample material is recorded as cDNA or gDNA derived from T cells, B-cell-depleted T cells, or PBMCs.

Original methodology: Estimates of nucleated cell counts were drawn from the amplification of reference gene primers. Data came from immunoSEQ multiplex PCR; TCRdb stores just in-frame clones and leaves some out. The V and J calls and clone size come from that table; D and trimming were worked out from the DNA. The sample holds 250,000 to 350,000 clones, roughly 90% seen once. The CDR3 totals 15 residues. With 5 bases clipped from V and 4 bases from J, the junction kept 6 bases outside the gene matches. Germline loops: CDR1 MNHEY, CDR2 SVGAGI. The chain is built from TRBV6-5 and TRBJ1-3, with 9 nucleotides matching TRBD1. Sequenced sample: peripheral blood. This TCR was sampled from a man between 18 and 35 years old who had recovered from COVID-19. CDR3 coding DNA: TGTGCCAGCAGTCCCAACAGGGGGCGAGGAAACACCATATATTTT. Amino acid sequence: CASSPNRGRGNTIYF.